These 20 T cell receptor beta chains were all obtained from the same sample, sequenced in a study of regulatory T cells in long-lasting Graves disease. Through Arm-PCR of CDR3 regions and iRepertoire HTBI primers, TCR beta libraries were built. One entry per CDR3 protein, called by TCRdb with MiXCR from the multiplex PCR reads. The sample carries 560,000 or so distinct CDR3 sequences, about 16% recorded once. Time point indicated: newly diagnosed GD, antithyroid drugs for less than 3 months. The authors made the TCR library using RNA they extracted from PBMCs. This sample also appeared in a second study, on T cells in Graves' hyperthyroidism and ophthalmopathy.

The input for sequencing was peripheral blood mononuclear cells (PBMCs), taken at new diagnosis, from a patient treated with antithyroid drugs. The receptors originated from a man younger than 35 with Graves disease.

V usage is TRBV20-1 and J usage is TRBJ2-4, with a tentative D call TRBD2 (5 bases). The V gene lost 6 bases and the J gene lost 4 bases, with 13 bases spanning the gap. Germline CDR1 DFQATT, CDR2 SNEGSKA (reference sequence). The CDR3 length is 13 residues. The DNA for the CDR3 is TGCAGTGCCGACGAGGCGGGTAAAAACATTCAGTACTTC. This translates into CSADEAGKNIQYF.

This clonotype showed up many times. The chain joins TRBV7-3 to TRBJ2-2, with D possibly being TRBD1 or TRBD2 (5 bases each). The CDR3 contains 15 residues. The V end was cut by 5 bases, the J end by 4 bases, with 14 bases between. Per germline, CDR1 SGHTA and CDR2 FQGTGA. The CDR3 coding sequence is TGTGCCAGCAGCCGCTACGGGGCGGGCACCGGGGAGCTGTTTTTT. It translates to CASSRYGAGTGELFF.

This clonotype was seen only a few times. The chain links TRBV20-1 to TRBJ1-1; no clear D gene. V lost 5 bases, J lost 8 bases, and 12 bases lay in between. Per germline, CDR1 DFQATT and CDR2 SNEGSKA (reference sequence). The CDR3 extends over 11 amino acids. Written as DNA, the CDR3 is TGCAGTGCTCCCGTCATCCTGGAAGCTTTCTTT. It yields the protein CSAPVILEAFF.

In its sample, this clonotype was seen many times. The chain uses TRBV5-1 and TRBJ2-7; TRBD2 matches at 7 bases. The CDR3 runs to 17 residues. Per germline, CDR1 SGHRS and CDR2 YFSETQ. The ends lost 0 bases at V and 7 bases at J; junction bases unmatched: 16. The CDR3 bases are TGCGCCAGCAGCTTGGATGTGTTGCGGGAGAGGTACGGAGAGCAGTACTTC. It specifies CASSLDVLRERYGEQYF.

This clonotype was found a few times. The chain recombines TRBV13 with TRBJ1-1, with a weak D call TRBD1 (5 bases). The germline gives CDR1 PRHDT, CDR2 FYEKMQ (reference sequence). Trimming shortened V by 1 base and J by 8 bases, and 8 bases separated the two germline ends. The CDR3 totals 12 residues. This chain's CDR3 is CASSLDGGEAFF. The CDR3 DNA follows: TGTGCCAGCAGCTTAGATGGGGGGGAAGCTTTCTTT.

This clonotype came up a few times. The V and J genes are TRBV20-1 and TRBJ1-2; D is possibly TRBD1 (5 bases). The CDR3 consists of 14 residues. The V end lost 0 bases, the J end lost 8 bases, and 16 bases lay between the germline ends. Germline assignment: CDR1 DFQATT and CDR2 SNEGSKA (reference sequence). The CDR3 loop is CSARDEGGARGYTF. The CDR3 coding sequence is TGCAGTGCTAGAGATGAAGGTGGGGCACGAGGCTACACCTTC.

This clonotype showed up just a few times. The gene calls are TRBV5-6 and TRBJ2-3; 7 bases agree with TRBD2. With 4 bases clipped from V and 0 bases from J, the junction kept 5 bases outside the gene matches. Germline V lookup: CDR1 SGHDT, CDR2 YYEEEE. The CDR3 contains 15 residues. This CDR3 reads CASSILATSTDTQYF. The CDR3 nucleotides are TGTGCCAGCAGCATACTAGCGACCAGCACAGATACGCAGTATTTT.

The table lists this clonotype with a few counts. The V gene is TRBV10-3, the J gene TRBJ1-4; weak D call: TRBD1 (5 bases). The germline gives CDR1 ENHRY, CDR2 SYGVKD. V was clipped by 0 bases and J by 8 bases, with 13 bases between them. This CDR3 is 15 amino acids long. The CDR3 here is CAISESNRRGEKLFF. Written as DNA, the CDR3 is TGTGCCATCAGTGAGTCGAACAGACGGGGGGAAAAACTGTTTTTT.

This clonotype was seen many times. The rearrangement uses TRBV20-1 and TRBJ1-4; D unclear. Per germline, CDR1 DFQATT and CDR2 SNEGSKA (reference sequence). This CDR3 spans 10 amino acids. The V gene lost 6 bases and the J gene lost 8 bases, with 7 bases spanning the gap. In nucleotides, the CDR3 is TGCAGTGCGGAGGAAGAAAAACTGTTTTTT. Its protein product is CSAEEEKLFF.

In its sample, this clonotype was seen many times. The J gene is TRBJ2-1, the V gene TRBV20-1; TRBD2 agrees at 11 bases. The CDR3 is made up of 16 amino acids. Germline values: CDR1 DFQATT, CDR2 SNEGSKA (reference sequence). Germline trimming cut 5 bases from V and 6 bases from J; bases unmatched to any gene: 12. CDR3 protein: CSAEILGLAGGNEQFF. CDR3 DNA sequence: TGCAGTGCTGAAATCTTGGGGCTAGCGGGAGGCAATGAGCAGTTCTTC.

Worth noting for this clonotype: A much larger clone differs from this one at a single base, so this may be a read error. This sequence joins TRBV7-8 and TRBJ2-7; 8 positions agree with TRBD2. The germline CDR1 and CDR2 sequences are SGHVS and FQNEAQ. The CDR3 has 17 residues. The CDR3, as DNA: TGTGCCAGCAGCTTAGCCCCGTGGGAGCGGGAGTCCTGCGAGCAGTACTTC. As protein: CASSLAPWERESCEQYF.

This clonotype was seen many times. This sequence joins TRBV7-2 and TRBJ2-1, with TRBD2 as a possible D gene (6 bases). The germline V gene encodes CDR1 SGHTA and CDR2 FQGNSA. CDR3 length equals 15 residues. V was trimmed by 2 bases and J by 5 bases, leaving 13 bases between them. CDR3 sequence (DNA): TGTGCCAGCAGCTTAACCTTTAGCGGAGACAATGAGCAGTTCTTC. Encoded protein: CASSLTFSGDNEQFF.

The sample holds many counts of this clonotype. The gene calls are TRBV6-1 and TRBJ1-1; TRBD1 might be the D (5 bases). V gave up 8 bases and J gave up 5 bases, with 18 bases separating them. CDR1 is MNHNS, CDR2 SASEGT, per germline. This CDR3 has 14 amino acids. The CDR3 is CASGGTAGRTEAFF. The CDR3 region has the DNA TGTGCCAGCGGCGGGACGGCTGGGAGGACTGAAGCTTTCTTT.

Ten or more counts support this clonotype. The CDR3 nucleotides are TGTGCCAGCACAACACAGGGGGCTCAGCCCCAGCATTTT. The encoded protein is CASTTQGAQPQHF. The J gene is TRBJ1-5, the V gene TRBV6-1; TRBD1 agrees at 9 bases. Germline values: CDR1 MNHNS, CDR2 SASEGT. This CDR3 contains 13 residues. The J segment lost 6 bases and the V segment lost 7 bases, leaving 4 bases of the junction unmatched.

This clonotype appeared a single time. A much bigger clone sits one base away, suggesting this may be a read error. The rearrangement links TRBV5-1 to TRBJ2-7, with 14 bases lining up with TRBD2. V shed 0 bases and J 5 bases; nucleotides not matched to a gene: 7. Germline loops: CDR1 SGHRS, CDR2 YFSETQ. The CDR3 loop spans 17 amino acids. CDR3 residues: CASSLVTSGGALNEQYF. The CDR3 region has the DNA TGCGCCAGCAGCTTGGTGACTAGCGGGGGGGCCCTGAACGAGCAGTACTTC.

This clonotype was detected ten times or more. The chain has TRBV5-1 and TRBJ2-7; 9 positions match TRBD1. CDR1 and CDR2 from the germline V gene are SGHRS and YFSETQ. With 4 bases clipped from V and 6 bases from J, the junction kept 14 bases outside the gene matches. This CDR3 spans 16 amino acids. The CDR3 protein is CASSRGGGQGLIEQYF. The CDR3 nucleotides are TGCGCCAGCAGCCGGGGAGGGGGACAGGGTCTTATCGAGCAGTACTTC.

Comments on this clonotype: This could be a read error, since a much larger clone is one nucleotide away. The gene calls are TRBV7-9 and TRBJ1-2; TRBD1 matches 8 bases. CDR3 size: 14 residues. Germline CDR1 reads SEHNR; CDR2 reads FQNEAQ (reference sequence). This CDR3 is CASRGQGWGYSYTF. In nucleotides, the CDR3 is TGTGCCAGCAGAGGACAGGGCTGGGGCTATAGCTACACCTTC.

This clonotype was detected a few times. The chain recombines TRBV19 with TRBJ2-7, with 8 bases matching TRBD1. The CDR3 is 14 amino acids. V trimming: 5 bases; J trimming: 3 bases; junction bases outside the gene matches: 6. The V gene's germline CDR1 is LNHDA and CDR2 SQIVND (reference sequence). In nucleotides, the CDR3 is TGTGCCAGTAGTTGGGCAGGGGGCATCTACGAGCAGTACTTC. The encoded protein is CASSWAGGIYEQYF.

This clonotype appeared many times. The chain couples TRBV10-2 to TRBJ1-2; D might be TRBD1 (6 bases). Germline CDR1 and CDR2: WSHSY and SAAADI. Trimming cost V 3 bases and J 5 bases, with 13 bases left between them. The CDR3 is made up of 14 amino acids. CDR3 in amino acids: CASSEIQGGYGYTF. The CDR3 DNA sequence: TGCGCCAGCAGTGAAATACAGGGAGGGTATGGCTACACCTTC.

This clonotype was picked up many times. The gene calls are TRBV29-1 and TRBJ1-2; 11 bases align to TRBD1. Trimming took 7 bases from V and 3 from J; bases not matched to a gene: 4. Per germline, CDR1 SQVTM and CDR2 ANQGSEA. CDR3 length: 13 amino acids. The CDR3 loop is CSELGQGDYGYTF. CDR3 bases: TGCAGCGAACTGGGACAGGGGGACTATGGCTACACCTTC. The variable domain in full, completed from reference TRBV29-1 and TRBJ1-2, reads SAVISQKPSRDICQRGTSLTIQCQVDSQVTMMFWYRQQPGQSLTLIATANQGSEATYESGFVIDKFPISRPNLTFSTLTVSNMSPEDSSIYLCSELGQGDYGYTFGSGTRLTVV.